The 32 T cell receptor beta chains reported below all come from one sample, sequenced in a study of read filtering for tumor transcriptome and immune sequencing. From 300 to 450 ng of RNA, a library with molecular barcoded alpha/delta and beta/gamma adaptors was made. One entry per CDR3 protein results from TCRdb running MiXCR on the reads. The table shows approximately 570 distinct CDR3 sequences, with under 65% occurring only once. Sample: a population of CD138-negative cells sorted from bone marrow. These TCRs come from a donor aged 40 or older with multiple myeloma. This table probably holds off-target reads from a library built for another chain.

This rearrangement joins TRBV7-2 to TRBJ1-6; unclear D gene. V was clipped by 5 bases and J by 1 base, with 12 bases between them. The CDR3 length is 16 residues. Germline V lookup: CDR1 SGHTA, CDR2 FQGNSA. CDR3 residues: CASSPDVGSYNSPLHF. The CDR3 bases are TGTGCCAGCAGCCCGGACGTGGGATCCTATAATTCACCCCTCCACTTT.

In its sample, this clonotype ranks as large. The chain combines TRBV29-1 with TRBJ2-1; D perhaps matches TRBD2 (6 bases). V was pared by 0 bases and J by 10 bases, with 16 bases between. The CDR3 runs to 14 residues. Germline assignment: CDR1 SQVTM and CDR2 ANQGSEA. CDR3 bases: TGCAGCGTTGAAGATCCATCGGGAGAGGACGAGCAGTTCTTC. Protein product: CSVEDPSGEDEQFF.

This clonotype is hyperexpanded in the sample. The rearrangement links TRBV12-3 or TRBV12-4 to TRBJ2-5; D call uncertain. The V end lost 5 bases, the J end lost 2 bases, and 6 bases lay between the germline ends. There are 12 residues in the CDR3. The CDR3 coding sequence is TGTGCCAGCAGTCCTCGACAAGAGACCCAGTACTTC. Translating it yields CASSPRQETQYF.

This chain links TRBV7-2 with TRBJ2-1, with 12 bases fitting TRBD2. Trimming removed 5 bases from V and 9 bases from J; junction bases left unmatched: 14. Germline-derived CDR1 and CDR2 are SGHTA and FQGNSA. The CDR3 extends over 17 amino acids. Written as DNA, the CDR3 is TGTGCCAGCAGCCCCCGGCGGGGTCTAGCGGGGGGGATTGAGCAGTTCTTC. Translating gives CASSPRRGLAGGIEQFF.

V gene TRBV7-6 combines with J gene TRBJ2-5; D possibly corresponds to TRBD1 (5 bases). CDR1 and CDR2 from the germline V gene are SGHVS and FNYEAQ. Trimming removed 6 bases at V and 4 bases at J, with 12 bases between. This CDR3 comprises 13 residues. CDR3 in DNA: TGTGCCAGCAGAAAAGGGGTGAGAGAGACCCAGTACTTC. Its protein is CASRKGVRETQYF. The full variable domain, rest sourced from reference TRBV7-6 and TRBJ2-5, is GAGVSQSPRYKVTKRGQDVALRCDPISGHVSLYWYRQALGQGPEFLTYFNYEAQQDKSGLPNDRFSAERPEGSISTLTIQRTEQRDSAMYRCASRKGVRETQYFGPGTRLLVL.

This clonotype has only a few counts. The chain joins TRBV4-2 to TRBJ2-1; no clear D. The CDR3 is 13 amino acids. Trimming took 4 bases from V and 5 from J, leaving 9 bases between them. Germline CDR1 LGHNA, CDR2 YNFKEQ. CDR3 sequence reads: CASSLSTDNEQFF. The CDR3 nucleotides are TGTGCCAGCAGCCTCTCTACCGACAATGAGCAGTTCTTC.

Remarks on this clonotype: One junction end does not reproduce the germline sequence, and a read error may be involved. CDR3 in amino acids: CASSLGGAGTGEPFF. The CDR3 DNA follows: TGTGCCAGCAGCTTAGGAGGGGCGGGCACCGGGGAGCCGTTTTTT. V usage is TRBV7-8 and J usage is TRBJ2-2; D may match TRBD1 or TRBD2 (5 bases each). The germline CDR1 and CDR2 sequences are SGHVS and FQNEAQ. The length of the CDR3 is 15 residues.

This clonotype is large by share. This chain connects TRBV29-1 to TRBJ2-7; D unclear. Trimming took 8 bases from V and 0 from J, leaving 17 bases between them. The CDR3 has 14 residues. Per the germline V gene, CDR1 is SQVTM and CDR2 is ANQGSEA. CDR3 sequence: CSTRAQERSYEQYF. CDR3 DNA: TGCAGCACCCGAGCTCAGGAGCGCTCCTACGAGCAGTACTTC.

This clonotype was counted a single time. This chain joins TRBV29-1 and TRBJ2-1, with D possibly being TRBD1 (5 bases). Germline CDR1 SQVTM, CDR2 ANQGSEA. CDR3 length equals 13 residues. Trimming pared 7 bases from V and 6 bases from J, leaving 16 bases between. The CDR3 DNA reads as TGCAGCGCAGTAGGGGCGTGGGGCAATGAGCAGTTCTTC. As protein: CSAVGAWGNEQFF.

In its sample, this clonotype was seen a few times. This chain connects TRBV28 to TRBJ2-1; unclear D gene. Trimming shortened V by 4 bases and J by 7 bases, and 14 bases separated the two germline ends. CDR3 length: 14 amino acids. Germline CDR1 is MDHEN and CDR2 is SYDVKM. In nucleotides, the CDR3 is TGTGCCAGCAGTTCCCACCTGGGCCTAAATGAGCAGTTCTTC. It codes for CASSSHLGLNEQFF. Full variable domain (remainder filled in from reference TRBV28 and TRBJ2-1): DVKVTQSSRYLVKRTGEKVFLECVQDMDHENMFWYRQDPGLGLRLIYFSYDVKMKEKGDIPEGYSVSREKKERFSLILESASTNQTSMYLCASSSHLGLNEQFFGPGTRLTVL.

This chain uses TRBV18 with TRBJ2-7; 7 bases are shared with TRBD1. Germline V gene lookup returns CDR1 KGHSH and CDR2 LQKENI. The CDR3 runs to 12 residues. After removal of 3 bases from V and 4 bases from J, the junction contained 0 bases not matched to a gene. CDR3 protein: CASSPDRYEQYF. The CDR3 coding sequence is TGTGCCAGCTCACCGGACAGGTACGAGCAGTACTTC.

The chain joins TRBV10-3 to TRBJ2-3; D uncertain. The CDR3 has 14 residues. Germline CDR1 and CDR2: ENHRY and SYGVKD. V lost 2 bases to trimming and J lost 0 bases, with 6 bases between them. The CDR3 DNA reads as TGTGCCATCAGTGAGGCAGTTAGCACAGATACGCAGTATTTT. Translated: CAISEAVSTDTQYF.

This clonotype is deemed hyperexpanded. The chain uses TRBV7-9 and TRBJ2-3; 8 bases map to TRBD2. Germline-derived CDR1 and CDR2 are SEHNR and FQNEAQ (reference sequence). The CDR3 length is 17 residues. J gave up 6 bases and V 4 bases, and 15 bases lay outside the gene matches. CDR3 sequence (DNA): TGTGCCAGCAGCTCGACCCTCGGAGCGGGAGTATTGGATACGCAGTATTTT. This encodes CASSSTLGAGVLDTQYF.

The rearrangement joins TRBV6-1 to TRBJ2-2, with D perhaps TRBD2 (6 bases). V lost 4 bases, J lost 6 bases, and 9 bases lay in between. Germline V lookup: CDR1 MNHNS, CDR2 SASEGT. This CDR3 is 13 amino acids long. The DNA for the CDR3 is TGTGCCAGCAGTGCGACTAGGTCCGGGGAGCTGTTTTTT. This translates into CASSATRSGELFF.

V usage is TRBV2 and J usage is TRBJ2-1; 8 bases line up with TRBD2. The ends lost 7 bases at V and 1 base at J; junction bases unmatched: 3. Germline V gene data show CDR1 as SNHLY and CDR2 as FYNNEI. This CDR3 is built from 14 residues. The CDR3 DNA sequence: TGTGCCAGCAAAACGGGGGGGTCCTACAATGAGCAGTTCTTC. It is translated as CASKTGGSYNEQFF.

The chain recombines TRBV29-1 with TRBJ2-5, with no clear D. Trimming stripped 3 bases from V and 6 bases from J, with 11 bases between. The CDR3 has 12 residues. In germline, CDR1 is SQVTM, CDR2 ANQGSEA. The CDR3 region has the DNA TGCAGCGTTGAGGGTAGGACGAAGACCCAGTACTTC. It encodes CSVEGRTKTQYF.

The chain uses TRBV20-1 and TRBJ2-1; D remains ambiguous. V was trimmed by 3 bases and J by 7 bases, leaving 1 base between them. Germline V lookup: CDR1 DFQATT, CDR2 SNEGSKA (reference sequence). CDR3 size: 9 residues. CDR3 in DNA: TGCAGTGCTAGTAATGAGCAGTTCTTC. Translated: CSASNEQFF.

This clonotype was counted a single time. J is TRBJ2-1 and V is TRBV12-3 or TRBV12-4, with 8 bases aligning to TRBD1. V lost 2 bases, J lost 5 bases, and 5 bases stayed unmatched. The CDR3 is made up of 15 amino acids. This chain's CDR3 is CASSLWTGTHNEQFF. In DNA, the CDR3 is TGTGCCAGCAGTTTATGGACAGGGACCCACAATGAGCAGTTCTTC.

This clonotype was counted a single time. The chain joins TRBV20-1 to TRBJ1-2, with D unresolved. V dropped 2 bases and J dropped 2 bases, with 6 bases sitting between them. Germline lookup yields CDR1 DFQATT and CDR2 SNEGSKA (reference sequence). The CDR3 extends over 12 amino acids. CDR3: CSARILNYGYTF. CDR3 in DNA: TGCAGTGCTAGAATATTGAACTATGGCTACACCTTC.

J is TRBJ2-7 and V is TRBV2; D gene unclear. V lost 6 bases and J 2 bases, leaving 11 bases between the germline ends. Germline CDR1 SNHLY, CDR2 FYNNEI. The CDR3 totals 13 residues. CDR3 sequence reads: CASSQGWPYEQYF. The CDR3 bases are TGTGCCAGCAGCCAAGGATGGCCCTACGAGCAGTACTTC.

This chain connects TRBV3-1 to TRBJ2-1; tentatively, D is TRBD1 or TRBD2 (6 bases each). The CDR3 is 15 residues long. Germline assignment: CDR1 LGHDT and CDR2 YNNKEL (reference sequence). V was shortened by 5 bases and J by 7 bases, with 18 bases between the two germline ends. The CDR3 loop is CASSFNGGGQNEQFF. CDR3 DNA: TGTGCCAGCAGCTTTAACGGTGGGGGGCAAAATGAGCAGTTCTTC.

The rearrangement links TRBV6-2 or TRBV6-3 to TRBJ1-5; D not resolved. Trimming took off 0 bases at V and 6 bases at J, with 15 bases between the two ends. The CDR3 is 16 amino acids. Germline V gene lookup returns CDR1 MNHEY and CDR2 SVGEGT. The CDR3 sequence: CASSYSFFGVLQPQHF. DNA for the CDR3: TGTGCCAGCAGTTACTCTTTCTTTGGGGTACTTCAGCCCCAGCATTTT.

This chain links TRBV12-3 or TRBV12-4 with TRBJ2-7, with D unclear. V gave up 3 bases and J gave up 5 bases, with 11 bases separating them. This CDR3 region has 13 residues. CDR3 region: CASSFPGRDEQYF. CDR3 nucleotides: TGTGCCAGCAGTTTTCCGGGCCGTGACGAGCAGTACTTC.

A few counts support this clonotype. The chain employs TRBV5-1 and TRBJ2-3; D unresolved. V was trimmed by 1 base and J by 5 bases, leaving 8 bases between them. There are 13 residues in the CDR3. Per germline, CDR1 SGHRS and CDR2 YFSETQ. The CDR3 spells CASSLSGIDTQYF. CDR3 nucleotide sequence: TGCGCCAGCAGCTTGTCCGGAATAGATACGCAGTATTTT.

This clonotype ranks as large (0.1 to 1%). The V gene is TRBV30, the J gene TRBJ1-1; D unresolved. The CDR3 extends over 13 amino acids. CDR1 is GTSNPN, CDR2 SVGIG, per germline (reference sequence). The V end lost 4 bases, the J end lost 0 bases, and 9 bases lay between the germline ends. CDR3 residues: CAWKAAMNTEAFF. In DNA form, the CDR3 reads TGTGCCTGGAAGGCAGCCATGAACACTGAAGCTTTCTTT.

By sample fraction, this clonotype is large. The chain has TRBV2 and TRBJ1-1; D is possibly TRBD1 (6 bases). The ends were cut back, 6 bases at V and 11 bases at J, with 22 bases in the middle. Germline CDR1 and CDR2: SNHLY and FYNNEI. The CDR3 consists of 14 residues. The CDR3 is CASRGSPIQGAAFF. The CDR3 region has the DNA TGTGCCAGCAGGGGAAGTCCGATACAGGGTGCGGCTTTCTTT.

The CDR3 sequence: CASSLAPNTEAFF. The CDR3 DNA is TGTGCCAGCAGTTTAGCTCCGAACACTGAAGCTTTCTTT. This chain links TRBV12-3 or TRBV12-4 with TRBJ1-1; no clear D gene. The CDR3 contains 13 residues. Trimming took off 0 bases at V and 1 base at J, with 3 bases between the two ends.

The chain links TRBV5-6 to TRBJ2-2, with 7 bases fitting TRBD1. This CDR3 contains 17 residues. The germline gives CDR1 SGHDT, CDR2 YYEEEE. The ends lost 4 bases at V and 2 bases at J; junction bases unmatched: 11. CDR3 sequence (DNA): TGTGCCAGCAGCCACACCCTACAGGGGTTAAACACCGGGGAGCTGTTTTTT. Translating gives CASSHTLQGLNTGELFF.

The CDR3 nucleotides are TGCAGCGTAAGGCCCTCCTACGAGCAGTACTTC. It is translated as CSVRPSYEQYF. The chain combines TRBV29-1 with TRBJ2-7, with unresolved D. V dropped 6 bases and J dropped 0 bases, with 6 bases sitting between them. Per germline, CDR1 SQVTM and CDR2 ANQGSEA. The CDR3 extends over 11 amino acids.

For this clonotype: The junction and the germline gene differ at one end; a read error may be behind it. The V gene is TRBV2, the J gene TRBJ2-7; either TRBD1 or TRBD2 may supply D (7 bases each). The germline gives CDR1 SNHLY, CDR2 FYNNEI. There are 13 residues in the CDR3. The CDR3 region has the DNA TGTGCCAGCCTAAATGACAGGGACTACGTGCAGTACTTC. The encoded protein is CASLNDRDYVQYF.

The J gene is TRBJ2-1, the V gene TRBV7-9, with 7 bases lining up with TRBD2. Losses at the gene ends were 2 bases for V and 9 bases for J; bases not matched to a gene: 1. The germline V gene encodes CDR1 SEHNR and CDR2 FQNEAQ (reference sequence). The length of the CDR3 is 12 residues. CDR3 DNA: TGTGCCAGCAGCTTACCGGGAGGTGAGCAGTTCTTC. This translates into CASSLPGGEQFF.

This chain connects TRBV2 to TRBJ2-3; 8 bases are shared with TRBD1. Per germline, CDR1 SNHLY and CDR2 FYNNEI. This CDR3 contains 16 residues. V shed 2 bases, J shed 2 bases, and the junction held 6 bases outside the gene matches. CDR3 region: CASSETGQGHTDTQYF. The CDR3 DNA reads as TGTGCCAGCAGTGAAACAGGACAGGGTCACACAGATACGCAGTATTTT.